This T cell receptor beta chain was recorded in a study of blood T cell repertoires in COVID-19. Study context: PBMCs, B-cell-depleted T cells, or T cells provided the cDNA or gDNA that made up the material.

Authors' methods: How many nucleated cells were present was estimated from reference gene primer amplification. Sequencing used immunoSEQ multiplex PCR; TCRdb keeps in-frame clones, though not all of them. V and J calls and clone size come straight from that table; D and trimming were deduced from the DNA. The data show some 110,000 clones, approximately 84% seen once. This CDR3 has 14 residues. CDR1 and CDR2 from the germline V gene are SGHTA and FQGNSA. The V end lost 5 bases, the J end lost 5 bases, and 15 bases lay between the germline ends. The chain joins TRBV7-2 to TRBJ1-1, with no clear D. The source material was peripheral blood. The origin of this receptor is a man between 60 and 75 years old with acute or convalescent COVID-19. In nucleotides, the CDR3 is TGTGCCAGCAGCCCATTCCCGGGTAGGACTGAAGCTTTCTTT. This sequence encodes CASSPFPGRTEAFF. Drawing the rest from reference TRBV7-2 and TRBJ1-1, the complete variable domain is GAGVSQSPSNKVTEKGKDVELRCDPISGHTALYWYRQSLGQGLEFLIYFQGNSAPDKSGLPSDRFSAERTGGSVSTLTIQRTQQEDSAVYLCASSPFPGRTEAFFGQGTRLTVV.